This TCR beta chain came from a study of patients and donors after allogeneic stem cell transplantation. Germline-derived CDR1 and CDR2 are LGHNA and YSLEER. V was shortened by 3 bases and J by 4 bases, with 9 bases between the two germline ends. The CDR3 is made up of 14 amino acids. Each CDR3 protein gets one entry after TCRdb re-called the RT-PCR reads with MiXCR. Seen here are approximately 410,000 distinct CDR3 sequences, 15% to 20% observed once, and the top ten hold less than 8%. The receptor was derived from a human donor who was either an allogeneic HSCT recipient or a stem cell or donor lymphocyte infusion donor (not recorded which). It is not recorded whose cells these are; they may come from a transplant donor. Sequenced sample: blood, either unsorted or a sorted T cell fraction (not recorded which). This chain connects TRBV4-3 to TRBJ1-4; D ambiguous. As DNA, the CDR3 is TGCGCCAGCAGCCAGTACTTGTTTAATGAAAAACTGTTTTTT. Protein sequence: CASSQYLFNEKLFF.